The 3 T cell receptor beta chains given below trace back to one sample, sequenced in a study of monozygotic twins with inflammatory bowel disease. TCRdb re-called the 5' RACE reads; one entry per CDR3 protein, DNA not given. The listing contains about 160,000 distinct CDR3 sequences. Sequencing was done on a sample of blood. Every receptor here comes from a human donor with ulcerative colitis or Crohn's disease, or a healthy co-twin of an affected twin (not recorded which).

The rearrangement joins TRBV20-1 to TRBJ2-1; the D call of TRBD1 rests on TCRdb alone, since no DNA is present to check it. CDR1 is DFQATT, CDR2 SNEGSKA, per germline (reference sequence). This CDR3 region has 15 residues. This chain's CDR3 is CSAKPGASSYNEQFF.

This rearrangement joins TRBV12-3 or TRBV12-4 to TRBJ2-1; TCRdb reports TRBD1, a call that lacks DNA to check it against. This CDR3 comprises 14 residues. The CDR3 region is CASILGQGRGEQFF.

The gene calls are TRBV29-1 and TRBJ2-1; TCRdb proposes TRBD2, but this gene call is untestable without DNA. Germline V lookup: CDR1 SQVTM, CDR2 ANQGSEA. The CDR3 loop spans 16 amino acids. The CDR3 loop reads CSAPQAGGPAYNEQFF.